This TCR beta chain is drawn from a study of T cell repertoires in cytomegalovirus infection. Turning to the study itself: Matching HLA type, along with CMV infection, was indicated by public TCR beta signatures.

Notes on this clonotype: Its antigen remains unidentified.

Whole-study findings and limits: Ex vivo, HLA-C-restricted CMV-specific TCR beta clonotypes prevailed over the rest of the response. Cumulated frequencies of public TCR beta families served to identify carriers of CMV plus the relevant HLA.

V lost 7 bases to trimming and J lost 5 bases, with 9 bases between them. Germline lookup yields CDR1 MNHNY and CDR2 SVGAGI (reference sequence). The CDR3 runs to 12 residues. TCRdb re-derived calls from the reads in MiXCR, one entry per CDR3 protein. The data contain around 530,000 distinct CDR3 sequences, more than 15% of them seen just once; the ten biggest clones take up under 30%. The TCR originated in a human donor in good health (CMV status not recorded). Some clones in this sample may be carry-over from other donors' samples. Sequenced sample: CD8+ T cells from PBMCs. The genes are TRBV6-6 and TRBJ1-5; possibly TRBD1 for D (5 bases). In DNA form, the CDR3 reads TGTGCCAGCACAAAACAGGATCAGCCCCAGCATTTT. It is translated as CASTKQDQPQHF.